The 31 T cell receptor beta chains given below trace back to one sample, sequenced in a study of CD8 T cells in Susac syndrome. RNA was extracted with the RNeasy kit, and a quantity of roughly 0.5 to 1 ug was reverse transcribed using random hexamers. TCRdb re-derived calls from the immunoSEQ multiplex PCR reads in MiXCR, one entry per CDR3 protein. The profile shows about 400,000 distinct CDR3 sequences, 75% to 90% of them singletons. Sequencing was performed on CD8+ T cells from PBMCs. The receptors come from a human donor with multiple sclerosis.

The J gene is TRBJ2-1, the V gene TRBV3-1; 10 bases fit TRBD1. CDR1 is LGHDT, CDR2 YNNKEL, per germline (reference sequence). The V and J ends lost 0 bases and 7 bases, in that order; junction bases with no gene match: 3. This CDR3 comprises 15 residues. The CDR3 sequence is CASSQDPGQGNEQFF. DNA for the CDR3: TGTGCCAGCAGCCAAGATCCGGGACAGGGGAATGAGCAGTTCTTC.

This clonotype appeared a single time. The chain carries TRBV29-1 and TRBJ2-7, with 11 bases that match TRBD1. This CDR3 contains 13 residues. V trimming: 6 bases; J trimming: 2 bases; junction bases outside the gene matches: 3. The germline gives CDR1 SQVTM, CDR2 ANQGSEA. Written as DNA, the CDR3 is TGCAGCGTCGGGGGACAGGGGGCCTACGAGCAGTACTTC. Its translation: CSVGGQGAYEQYF.

The chain is built from TRBV2 and TRBJ2-1; D perhaps matches TRBD1 (5 bases). Germline V gene data show CDR1 as SNHLY and CDR2 as FYNNEI. Trimming took 7 bases from V and 3 from J, leaving 16 bases between them. The CDR3 runs 15 residues. The CDR3 sequence: CASKSDSGNYNEQFF. The CDR3 DNA follows: TGTGCCAGCAAGTCGGATTCAGGGAACTACAATGAGCAGTTCTTC.

Only one count was recorded for this clonotype. V is TRBV29-1 and J is TRBJ1-1; D is perhaps TRBD1 (6 bases). Germline V gene sequence: CDR1 SQVTM, CDR2 ANQGSEA. V lost 2 bases and J 1 base, leaving 8 bases between the germline ends. CDR3 length: 13 residues. The CDR3 DNA reads as TGCAGCGTTGAAACAGGGAAGAACACTGAAGCTTTCTTT. Protein sequence: CSVETGKNTEAFF. Full variable domain (outside the CDR3, taken from reference TRBV29-1 and TRBJ1-1): SAVISQKPSRDICQRGTSLTIQCQVDSQVTMMFWYRQQPGQSLTLIATANQGSEATYESGFVIDKFPISRPNLTFSTLTVSNMSPEDSSIYLCSVETGKNTEAFFGQGTRLTVV.

This clonotype was counted a few times. This chain joins TRBV6-5 and TRBJ1-5; D might be TRBD1 (5 bases). The CDR3 is made up of 15 amino acids. The V gene's germline CDR1 is MNHEY and CDR2 SVGAGI. The ends were cut back, 3 bases at V and 0 bases at J, with 9 bases in the middle. The DNA of the CDR3 is TGTGCCAGCAGTTATAATGGGGGTAGCAATCAGCCCCAGCATTTT. Residues: CASSYNGGSNQPQHF.

This clonotype was seen a single time. The rearrangement links TRBV7-9 to TRBJ2-1, with D perhaps TRBD2 (5 bases). The germline V and J ends were trimmed by 2 bases and 9 bases, with 8 bases remaining between them. CDR3 length equals 12 residues. The germline V gene encodes CDR1 SEHNR and CDR2 FQNEAQ (reference sequence). The CDR3 loop is CASSLFLAEQFF. CDR3 bases: TGTGCCAGCAGCTTATTCCTAGCTGAGCAGTTCTTC.

The chain has TRBV2 and TRBJ1-3; no clear D gene. Per the germline V gene, CDR1 is SNHLY and CDR2 is FYNNEI. V was shortened by 3 bases and J by 2 bases, with 14 bases between the two germline ends. The CDR3 consists of 16 residues. The CDR3 is CASSDLQIRAGNTIYF. The CDR3 nucleotides are TGTGCCAGCAGTGACCTCCAAATTAGAGCTGGAAACACCATATATTTT. The complete variable domain, with remaining parts taken from reference TRBV2 and TRBJ1-3, reads EPEVTQTPSHQVTQMGQEVILRCVPISNHLYFYWYRQILGQKVEFLVSFYNNEISEKSEIFDDQFSVERPDGSNFTLKIRSTKLEDSAMYFCASSDLQIRAGNTIYFGEGSWLTVV.

V usage is TRBV10-3 and J usage is TRBJ1-4; possibly TRBD1 for D (5 bases). Looked up from germline, CDR1 is ENHRY and CDR2 is SYGVKD. Trimming shortened V by 10 bases and J by 7 bases, and 13 bases separated the two germline ends. The CDR3 extends over 12 amino acids. For the CDR3, the DNA is TGTGCCACTTTTGGGGGGAGTGAAAAACTGTTTTTT. Its translation is CATFGGSEKLFF.

The CDR3 DNA follows: TGTGCCTGGACCGGGACAGGGGGAACTGGGCAGTACTTC. Encoded protein: CAWTGTGGTGQYF. V gene TRBV30 combines with J gene TRBJ2-7, with TRBD1 matching over 11 bases. CDR1 is GTSNPN and CDR2 is SVGIG in the germline V gene (reference sequence). This CDR3 has 13 residues. J lost 9 bases, V lost 4 bases, and 8 bases had no gene match.

The V and J genes are TRBV7-9 and TRBJ2-1; the match to TRBD2 covers 8 bases. With V trimmed by 4 bases and J by 0 bases, 5 bases remained unmatched. The CDR3 totals 16 residues. Germline V lookup: CDR1 SEHNR, CDR2 FQNEAQ (reference sequence). The CDR3 is CASSSRSGSSYNEQFF. The CDR3 DNA follows: TGTGCCAGCAGCTCCCGAAGCGGGAGCTCCTACAATGAGCAGTTCTTC.

The genes are TRBV2 and TRBJ2-7; D is ambiguous. From germline, CDR1 is SNHLY and CDR2 FYNNEI. CDR3 size: 16 residues. V dropped 5 bases and J dropped 6 bases, with 23 bases sitting between them. DNA for the CDR3: TGTGCCAGCAGTCCGCAAGACCAGTATTCCCTACGCGAGCAGTACTTC. Translated, it gives CASSPQDQYSLREQYF.

The chain is built from TRBV2 and TRBJ2-7; 7 bases are a match to TRBD1. V was clipped by 3 bases and J by 4 bases; unmatched bases: 9. The length of the CDR3 is 15 residues. CDR1 is SNHLY, CDR2 FYNNEI, per germline. CDR3 sequence (DNA): TGTGCCAGCAGTGACGTCCGGGACAGCCCGTACGAGCAGTACTTC. It yields the protein CASSDVRDSPYEQYF.

The chain combines TRBV4-1 with TRBJ1-3; D remains unclear. V was cut by 4 bases and J by 0 bases, with 13 bases left in between. The germline V gene encodes CDR1 MGHRA and CDR2 YSYEKL. This CDR3 comprises 16 residues. This chain's CDR3 is CASSPVHGDSGNTIYF. CDR3 DNA: TGCGCCAGCAGCCCCGTACACGGTGACTCTGGAAACACCATATATTTT.

This sequence joins TRBV3-1 and TRBJ1-5, with D maybe TRBD1 (6 bases). The CDR3 has 15 residues. V gave up 2 bases and J gave up 4 bases, with 12 bases separating them. Germline V lookup: CDR1 LGHDT, CDR2 YNNKEL (reference sequence). The CDR3 DNA sequence: TGTGCCAGCAGCCAATATTCAGGGGCTAATCAGCCCCAGCATTTT. Translation: CASSQYSGANQPQHF.

The rearrangement uses TRBV27 and TRBJ1-5, with D maybe TRBD1 (5 bases). Trimming took 4 bases from V and 7 from J, leaving 11 bases between them. The CDR3 contains 13 residues. CDR1 and CDR2 from the germline V gene are MNHEY and SMNVEV (reference sequence). The CDR3 here is CASSSRGSQPQHF. The DNA for the CDR3 is TGTGCCAGCAGTTCCCGGGGGTCCCAGCCCCAGCATTTT.

The rearrangement links TRBV6-1 to TRBJ1-1; the D is unclear. Germline V lookup: CDR1 MNHNS, CDR2 SASEGT. V lost 3 bases and J 6 bases, leaving 14 bases between the germline ends. This CDR3 comprises 14 residues. The CDR3 sequence is CASSDLTLGAEAFF. The CDR3 coding sequence is TGTGCCAGCAGTGACCTTACACTGGGAGCTGAAGCTTTCTTT.

This sequence joins TRBV19 and TRBJ1-1; D unresolved. Trimming removed 6 bases at V and 6 bases at J, with 8 bases between. CDR1 is LNHDA, CDR2 SQIVND, per germline (reference sequence). This CDR3 spans 11 amino acids. CDR3 residues: CASRTRAEAFF. CDR3 bases: TGTGCCAGTAGAACTAGGGCTGAAGCTTTCTTT.

The V gene is TRBV27, the J gene TRBJ1-1; D is unresolved. The CDR3 length is 12 residues. Germline CDR1 and CDR2: MNHEY and SMNVEV (reference sequence). V dropped 5 bases and J dropped 4 bases, with 8 bases sitting between them. CDR3 residues: CASSTAGTEAFF. The CDR3, as DNA: TGTGCCAGCAGTACGGCGGGCACTGAAGCTTTCTTT.

The V call is TRBV11-2, the J call TRBJ2-7, with D perhaps being TRBD1 or TRBD2 (5 bases each). CDR3 length equals 18 residues. V shed 5 bases and J shed 2 bases, with 25 bases lying between them. The germline CDR1 and CDR2 sequences are SGHAT and FQNNGV. CDR3 protein: CASSQAVQGLRPPYEQYF. The DNA for the CDR3 is TGTGCCAGCAGCCAAGCGGTCCAGGGCCTTCGTCCCCCCTACGAGCAGTACTTC.

This clonotype was counted only a few times. The J gene is TRBJ2-2, the V gene TRBV20-1; D gene ambiguous. Looked up from germline, CDR1 is DFQATT and CDR2 is SNEGSKA (reference sequence). Trimming removed 0 bases from V and 3 bases from J, with 2 bases in between. CDR3 length: 12 residues. The CDR3 DNA is TGCAGTGCTAGAGATGACACCGGGGAGCTGTTTTTT. It encodes CSARDDTGELFF.

The chain employs TRBV7-9 and TRBJ2-1; D is possibly TRBD1 or TRBD2 (6 bases each). This CDR3 has 13 amino acids. The germline V gene has CDR1 SEHNR and CDR2 FQNEAQ (reference sequence). Trimming removed 2 bases from V and 9 bases from J, with 11 bases in between. CDR3 nucleotide sequence: TGTGCCAGCAGCTTAACGGGGGCCAGTGAGCAGTTCTTC. It translates to CASSLTGASEQFF.

The J gene is TRBJ2-4, the V gene TRBV7-9; possibly TRBD1 or TRBD2 for D (6 bases each). Germline V gene data show CDR1 as SEHNR and CDR2 as FQNEAQ (reference sequence). This CDR3 is built from 16 residues. Trimming removed 2 bases at V and 3 bases at J, with 14 bases between. This chain's CDR3 is CASSLISGARKNIQYF. CDR3 nucleotide sequence: TGTGCCAGCAGCTTAATCTCGGGGGCCCGCAAAAACATTCAGTACTTC.

The V and J genes are TRBV20-1 and TRBJ1-5; D call uncertain. The V gene lost 6 bases and the J gene lost 3 bases, with 15 bases spanning the gap. From germline, CDR1 is DFQATT and CDR2 SNEGSKA (reference sequence). This CDR3 is built from 14 residues. CDR3 residues: CSASDSAFNQPQHF. The DNA of the CDR3 is TGCAGTGCGTCCGACTCAGCCTTCAATCAGCCCCAGCATTTT.

The chain combines TRBV11-3 with TRBJ2-1, with D hard to call. The ends were cut back, 5 bases at V and 6 bases at J, with 11 bases in the middle. Germline CDR1 SGHNT, CDR2 YENEEA. The CDR3 is 13 residues long. The CDR3 nucleotides are TGTGCCAGCAGCCATCCGGACGGCAATGAGCAGTTCTTC. It translates to CASSHPDGNEQFF.

V is TRBV12-3 or TRBV12-4 and J is TRBJ2-3, with a possible D match to TRBD1 (6 bases). The CDR3 totals 14 residues. The V end lost 5 bases, the J end lost 6 bases, and 15 bases lay between the germline ends. This CDR3 reads CASSLGQSQDTQYF. The CDR3 nucleotides read TGTGCCAGCAGTCTCGGACAGAGTCAGGATACGCAGTATTTT.

The chain uses TRBV9 and TRBJ2-1; 11 bases align to TRBD2. Per the germline V gene, CDR1 is SGDLS and CDR2 is YYNGEE. V was clipped by 3 bases and J by 8 bases; unmatched bases: 13. The CDR3 covers 17 residues. The CDR3 protein is CASSEGELAGVADEQFF. In DNA form, the CDR3 reads TGTGCCAGCAGCGAGGGGGAACTAGCGGGAGTCGCGGATGAGCAGTTCTTC.

The chain combines TRBV5-4 with TRBJ1-1; 7 bases agree with TRBD1. The ends lost 3 bases at V and 4 bases at J; junction bases unmatched: 9. This CDR3 spans 15 amino acids. Germline CDR1 and CDR2: SGHNT and YYREEE (reference sequence). The CDR3 DNA reads TGTGCCAGCAGCTACAGGGCAGGGGGTAGCACTGAAGCTTTCTTT. It translates to CASSYRAGGSTEAFF.

The CDR3 DNA follows: TGTGCCAGCAGCTATGTCGGGGGCCTTGAAGCTTTCTTT. It is translated as CASSYVGGLEAFF. The V and J genes are TRBV5-8 and TRBJ1-1; D is perhaps TRBD1 (6 bases). The CDR3 has 13 amino acids. Per the germline V gene, CDR1 is SGHTS and CDR2 is YDEGEE. V was cut by 3 bases and J by 7 bases, with 13 bases left in between.

The gene calls are TRBV12-3 or TRBV12-4 and TRBJ1-5; D is undetermined. V lost 4 bases to trimming and J lost 0 bases, with 19 bases between them. The CDR3 extends over 18 amino acids. The CDR3 DNA follows: TGTGCCAGCAGTTCGAACGTCCGGAACTCCTATAGCAATCAGCCCCAGCATTTT. This sequence encodes CASSSNVRNSYSNQPQHF.

The rearrangement joins TRBV6-1 to TRBJ2-2; 8 bases line up with TRBD1. Trimming removed 0 bases from V and 7 bases from J; junction bases left unmatched: 10. The CDR3 spans 17 residues. From germline, CDR1 is MNHNS and CDR2 SASEGT. The CDR3 region is CASSEAQDRVLVGELFF. The DNA of the CDR3 is TGTGCCAGCAGTGAAGCGCAGGACAGGGTCCTTGTCGGGGAGCTGTTTTTT.

The rearrangement joins TRBV28 to TRBJ2-3; 10 positions match TRBD2. Germline V CDR1 and CDR2: MDHEN, SYDVKM. Trimming removed 2 bases from V and 4 bases from J; junction bases left unmatched: 18. This CDR3 spans 20 amino acids. The CDR3 protein is CASSLIEGRASGSFADTQYF. In nucleotides, the CDR3 is TGTGCCAGCAGTTTAATTGAGGGGAGGGCTAGCGGGAGTTTCGCAGATACGCAGTATTTT.